This is a list of T cell receptor beta chains from one sample in a study of T-cell reconstitution after alpha-beta-depleted transplantation in children. Each CDR3 protein is one row after TCRdb ran MiXCR on the PCR reads. The table lists about 580,000 distinct CDR3 sequences, about 21% of them singletons. The input for sequencing was PBMCs, mostly from graft donor cells, taken 360 days after TCRalphabeta/CD19-depleted stem cell transplant. Every receptor here comes from a boy younger than two who had a stem cell transplant for acute myeloid leukemia, so the T cells may come from the graft donor. The CDR3 runs from the conserved cysteine through the conserved F or W. The D gene is left open where the match is weak. Size tells how often a clone was seen (once, few, many) or the class of an expanded clone, and some rows leave it out.

cdr3_nt cdr3_aa d_call j_call clone_size v_call
TGTGCCAGCAGTTACTCGGGTGGCTCACCTGGAAACACCATATATTTT CASSYSGGSPGNTIYF . TRBJ1-3 few TRBV6-5
TGTGCCAGCAGCCAGCACAACGCTACGCAGTATTTT CASSQHNATQYF . TRBJ2-3 . TRBV13
TGCAGTGCCCGAAGAGCGGGGGGGCCTATAAACCAGTTCTTC CSARRAGGPINQFF TRBD2 TRBJ2-1 . TRBV20-1
TGTGCCAGCAGCTTATCCTATATAGCGGGGGGGAGTGCTGAACATGAGCAGTTCTTC CASSLSYIAGGSAEHEQFF TRBD2 TRBJ2-1 few TRBV11-2
TGCAGTGCTGGGGGGGGAGTGGAGACCCAGTACTTC CSAGGGVETQYF TRBD2 TRBJ2-5 . TRBV20-1
TGCAGTGCTAGAGATAGTGTCAGGGTAGCCAAAAACATTCAGTACTTC CSARDSVRVAKNIQYF . TRBJ2-4 many TRBV20-1
TGTGCCAGCAGAGGGCTAGTCGACAATGAGCAGTTCTTC CASRGLVDNEQFF . TRBJ2-1 . TRBV12-3/TRBV12-4
TGCGCCAGCAGCTTGGGACAGGGGTTAACTGAAGCTTTCTTT CASSLGQGLTEAFF TRBD1 TRBJ1-1 . TRBV5-1
TGTGCCAGCAGCCGTGGCCAGTACAATGAGCAGTTCTTC CASSRGQYNEQFF . TRBJ2-1 many TRBV9
TGTGCCAGCACCCTAGGATACAATGAGCAGTTCTTC CASTLGYNEQFF . TRBJ2-1 many TRBV7-9
TGTGCCAGCAGCGCCCTAGCGGGGGGCCAAAATGAGCAGTTCTTC CASSALAGGQNEQFF TRBD2 TRBJ2-1 . TRBV6-1
TGTGCCAGCCTTAAACAGGGTCCTATGGGTGAGCAGTTCTTC CASLKQGPMGEQFF . TRBJ2-1 few TRBV28
TGCAGTGCTAGTCGCGGACTAGTTGGGAGGGGTGGGCAGTTCTTC CSASRGLVGRGGQFF TRBD2 TRBJ2-1 . TRBV20-1
TGCAGTGCTAGAGAGGACATGAACACTGAAGCTTTCTTT CSAREDMNTEAFF . TRBJ1-1 . TRBV20-1
TGTGCCAGCAGACCCGGGTCGGTGGGGGGCCATACAGATACGCAGTATTTT CASRPGSVGGHTDTQYF . TRBJ2-3 many TRBV6-1
TGTGCCAGCAGTTTAGGGACTTGGGGTTCACCCCTCCACTTT CASSLGTWGSPLHF . TRBJ1-6 few TRBV27
TGCAGTGCTCAGGAGGGGGGAAGTCGACAGCCCCAGCATTTT CSAQEGGSRQPQHF . TRBJ1-5 . TRBV20-1
TGTGCCAGCAGTGAATTGAGGACAGATACGCAGTATTTT CASSELRTDTQYF . TRBJ2-3 many TRBV6-1
TGTGCCAGCAGCGGGACAGGGACACGCCAAGAGACCCAGTACTTC CASSGTGTRQETQYF TRBD1 TRBJ2-5 . TRBV5-4
TGCAGTGCTAAACAGCCCAATGAAAAACTGTTTTTT CSAKQPNEKLFF . TRBJ1-4 . TRBV20-1
TGTGCCAGCAGTGCCGGCCCCTGGGACAATGAGCAGTTCTTC CASSAGPWDNEQFF . TRBJ2-1 . TRBV6-2/TRBV6-3
TGTGCCAGCCTGGGACTAGCGAACCACCAAGAGACCCAGTACTTC CASLGLANHQETQYF TRBD2 TRBJ2-5 few TRBV28
TGTGCCAGCAGCCGCGGGGAGCAGTTCTTC CASSRGEQFF . TRBJ2-1 many TRBV3-1
TGTGCCAGCAGTCCTCAAACTCATGAAGCTTTCTTT CASSPQTHEAFF . TRBJ1-1 . TRBV12-3/TRBV12-4
TGTGCCAGCAGCGTAGGTCTGGTCTCCTACAATGAGCAGTTCTTC CASSVGLVSYNEQFF . TRBJ2-1 . TRBV9
TGTGCCAGCAGTTTTGAGTGGGGGGATACGCAGTATTTT CASSFEWGDTQYF . TRBJ2-3 many TRBV7-3
TGCGCCAGACCAAGCCCGGGTTCAACTAATGAAAAACTGTTTTTT CARPSPGSTNEKLFF . TRBJ1-4 . TRBV10-1
TGTGCCAGCAGTGGTCCGGGGCGGGCCTTCCAAGAGACCCAGTACTTC CASSGPGRAFQETQYF . TRBJ2-5 . TRBV25-1
TGTGCCAGCGTAAGGGACGGAGTAGGGGATACGCAGTATTTT CASVRDGVGDTQYF . TRBJ2-3 many TRBV11-3
TGTGCCAGCAGCCTGACAGATAATCAGCCCCAGCATTTT CASSLTDNQPQHF . TRBJ1-5 many TRBV12-3/TRBV12-4
TGCGCCAGCAGCCCAGCGGGGGACGCTAACTATGGCTACACCTTC CASSPAGDANYGYTF . TRBJ1-2 . TRBV4-3
TGTGCCATCAGTGAGTCGGGAGGGCTCGAGCAGTACTTC CAISESGGLEQYF TRBD2 TRBJ2-7 many TRBV10-3
TGTGCCAGCAGCTGGGAGGACGACAGTCTCGAAGAGACCCAGTACTTC CASSWEDDSLEETQYF . TRBJ2-5 . TRBV5-6
TGTGCCAGCAGTGAATTGGGGGATAGGTATAATTCACCCCTCCACTTT CASSELGDRYNSPLHF . TRBJ1-6 . TRBV25-1
TGCGCCAGCAGCGTCCGGGACAGGGGTTACGAGACCCAGTACTTC CASSVRDRGYETQYF TRBD1 TRBJ2-5 many TRBV4-1
TGTGCCAGCAGTGCGACAGGGCCTTACCAAGAGACCCAGTACTTC CASSATGPYQETQYF TRBD1 TRBJ2-5 . TRBV28
TGTGCCAGCAGTTACAGGGGGAGTTCTCTTGCTGCAACTAATGAAAAACTGTTTTTT CASSYRGSSLAATNEKLFF . TRBJ1-4 . TRBV6-5
TGCGCCAGCAGCCAAGATCTATGGGGCTCTGGAAACACCATATATTTT CASSQDLWGSGNTIYF . TRBJ1-3 . TRBV4-3
TGCGCCGGCAGCCAAGAAGGATGGGGTGGGGAAGAGACCCAGTACTTC CAGSQEGWGGEETQYF . TRBJ2-5 . TRBV4-1